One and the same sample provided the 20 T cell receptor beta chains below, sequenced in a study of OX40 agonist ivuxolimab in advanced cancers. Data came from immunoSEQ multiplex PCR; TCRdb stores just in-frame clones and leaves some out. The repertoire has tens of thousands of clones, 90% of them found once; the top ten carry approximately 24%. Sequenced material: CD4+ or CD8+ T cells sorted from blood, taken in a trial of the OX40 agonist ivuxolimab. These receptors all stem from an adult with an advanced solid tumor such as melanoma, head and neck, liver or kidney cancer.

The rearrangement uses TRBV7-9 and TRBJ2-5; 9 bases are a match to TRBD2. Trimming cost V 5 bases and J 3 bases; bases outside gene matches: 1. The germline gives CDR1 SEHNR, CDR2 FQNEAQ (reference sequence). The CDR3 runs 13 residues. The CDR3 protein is CASSRGREETQYF. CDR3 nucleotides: TGTGCCAGCAGCCGCGGGAGGGAAGAGACCCAGTACTTC. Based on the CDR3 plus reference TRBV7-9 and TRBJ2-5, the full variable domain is DTGVSQNPRHKITKRGQNVTFRCDPISEHNRLYWYRQTLGQGPEFLTYFQNEAQLEKSRLLSDRFSAERPKGSFSTLEIQRTEQGDSAMYLCASSRGREETQYFGPGTRLLVL.

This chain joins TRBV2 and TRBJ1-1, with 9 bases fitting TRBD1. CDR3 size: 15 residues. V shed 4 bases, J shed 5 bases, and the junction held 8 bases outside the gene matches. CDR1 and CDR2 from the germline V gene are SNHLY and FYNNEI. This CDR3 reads CASSGDLDRGTEAFF. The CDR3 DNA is TGTGCCAGCAGTGGGGATCTAGACAGGGGGACTGAAGCTTTCTTT.

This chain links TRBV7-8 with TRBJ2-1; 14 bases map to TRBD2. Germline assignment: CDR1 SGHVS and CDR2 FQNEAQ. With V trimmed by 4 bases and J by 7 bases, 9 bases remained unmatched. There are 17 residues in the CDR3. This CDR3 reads CASSSRTSGRTSNEQFF. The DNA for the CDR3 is TGTGCCAGCAGCTCTAGGACTAGCGGGAGGACAAGTAATGAGCAGTTCTTC. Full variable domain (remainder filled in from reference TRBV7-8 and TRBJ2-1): GAGVSQSPRYKVAKRGQDVALRCDPISGHVSLFWYQQALGQGPEFLTYFQNEAQLDKSGLPSDRFFAERPEGSVSTLKIQRTQQEDSAVYLCASSSRTSGRTSNEQFFGPGTRLTVL.

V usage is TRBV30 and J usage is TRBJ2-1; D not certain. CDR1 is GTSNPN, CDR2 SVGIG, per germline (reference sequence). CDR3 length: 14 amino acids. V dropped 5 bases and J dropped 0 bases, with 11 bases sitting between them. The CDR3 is CAWSWTPSYNEQFF. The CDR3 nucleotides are TGTGCCTGGTCATGGACGCCCTCCTACAATGAGCAGTTCTTC.

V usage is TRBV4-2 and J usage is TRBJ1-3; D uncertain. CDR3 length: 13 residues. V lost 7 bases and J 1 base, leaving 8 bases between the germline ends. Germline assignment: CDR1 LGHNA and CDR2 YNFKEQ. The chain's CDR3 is CASTPGSGNTIYF. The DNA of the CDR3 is TGTGCCAGCACCCCGGGGTCTGGAAACACCATATATTTT.

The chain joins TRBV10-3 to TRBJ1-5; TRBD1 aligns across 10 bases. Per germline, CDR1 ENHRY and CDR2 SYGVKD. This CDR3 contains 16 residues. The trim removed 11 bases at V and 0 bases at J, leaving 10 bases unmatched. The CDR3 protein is CAAGTGELSSNQPQHF. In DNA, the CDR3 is TGTGCCGCCGGGACAGGGGAACTGTCTAGCAATCAGCCCCAGCATTTT.

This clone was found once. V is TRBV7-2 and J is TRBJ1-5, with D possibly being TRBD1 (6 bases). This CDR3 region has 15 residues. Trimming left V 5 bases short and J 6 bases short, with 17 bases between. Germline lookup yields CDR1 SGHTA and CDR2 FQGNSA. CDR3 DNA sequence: TGTGCCAGCAGCAGGGGGGGGGCGCGAGTTCAGCCCCAGCATTTT. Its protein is CASSRGGARVQPQHF. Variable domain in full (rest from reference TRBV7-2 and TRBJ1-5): GAGVSQSPSNKVTEKGKDVELRCDPISGHTALYWYRQSLGQGLEFLIYFQGNSAPDKSGLPSDRFSAERTGGSVSTLTIQRTQQEDSAVYLCASSRGGARVQPQHFGDGTRLSIL.

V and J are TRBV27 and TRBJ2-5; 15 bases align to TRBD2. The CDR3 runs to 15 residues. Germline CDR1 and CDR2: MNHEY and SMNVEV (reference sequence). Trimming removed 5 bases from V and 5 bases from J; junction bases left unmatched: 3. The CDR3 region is CASSVGTSGRETQYF. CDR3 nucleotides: TGTGCCAGCAGTGTAGGGACTAGCGGGAGGGAGACCCAGTACTTC.

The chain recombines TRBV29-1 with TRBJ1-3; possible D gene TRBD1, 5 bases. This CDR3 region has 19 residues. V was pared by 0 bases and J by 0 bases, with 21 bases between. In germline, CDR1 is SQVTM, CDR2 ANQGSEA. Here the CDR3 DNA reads TGCAGCGTTGAAGACCCGCCGGACTGGGGGGATAACTCTGGAAACACCATATATTTT. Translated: CSVEDPPDWGDNSGNTIYF.

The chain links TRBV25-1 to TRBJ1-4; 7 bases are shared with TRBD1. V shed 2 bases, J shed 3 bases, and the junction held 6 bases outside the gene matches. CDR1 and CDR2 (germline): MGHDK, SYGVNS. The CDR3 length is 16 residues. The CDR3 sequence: CASSEDRVGANEKLFF. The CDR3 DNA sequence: TGTGCCAGCAGTGAAGACAGGGTGGGAGCTAATGAAAAACTGTTTTTT.

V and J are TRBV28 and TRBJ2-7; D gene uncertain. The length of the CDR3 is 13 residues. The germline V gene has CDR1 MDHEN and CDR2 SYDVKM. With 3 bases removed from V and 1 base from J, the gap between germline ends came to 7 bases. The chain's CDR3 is CASSLGLSYEQYF. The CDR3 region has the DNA TGTGCCAGCAGTTTGGGTCTTTCCTACGAGCAGTACTTC.

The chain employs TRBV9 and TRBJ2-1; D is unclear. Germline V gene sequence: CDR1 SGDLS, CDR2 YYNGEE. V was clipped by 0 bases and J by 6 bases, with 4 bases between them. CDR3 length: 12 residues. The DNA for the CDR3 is TGTGCCAGCAGCGTAGCTACCAATGAGCAGTTCTTC. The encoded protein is CASSVATNEQFF.

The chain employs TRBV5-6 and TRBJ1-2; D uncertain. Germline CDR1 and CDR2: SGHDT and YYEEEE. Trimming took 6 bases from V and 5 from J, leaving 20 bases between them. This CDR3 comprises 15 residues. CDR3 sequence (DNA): TGTGCCAGCACTCTGGACTCCTTACATATTTATGGCTACACCTTC. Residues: CASTLDSLHIYGYTF. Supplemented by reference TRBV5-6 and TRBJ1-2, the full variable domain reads DAGVTQSPTHLIKTRGQQVTLRCSPKSGHDTVSWYQQALGQGPQFIFQYYEEEERQRGNFPDRFSGHQFPNYSSELNVNALLLGDSALYLCASTLDSLHIYGYTFGSGTRLTVV.

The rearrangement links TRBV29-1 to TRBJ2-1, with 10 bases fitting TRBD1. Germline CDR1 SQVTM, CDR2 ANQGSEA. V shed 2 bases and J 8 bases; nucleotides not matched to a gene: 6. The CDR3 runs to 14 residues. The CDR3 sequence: CSVELDRGLDEQFF. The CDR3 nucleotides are TGCAGCGTTGAATTGGACAGGGGGTTGGATGAGCAGTTCTTC.

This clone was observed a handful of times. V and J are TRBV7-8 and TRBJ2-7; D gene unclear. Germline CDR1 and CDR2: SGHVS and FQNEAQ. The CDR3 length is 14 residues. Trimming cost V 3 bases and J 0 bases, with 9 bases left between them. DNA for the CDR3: TGTGCCAGCAGCTTCAGCCAGAGCTCCTACGAGCAGTACTTC. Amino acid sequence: CASSFSQSSYEQYF.

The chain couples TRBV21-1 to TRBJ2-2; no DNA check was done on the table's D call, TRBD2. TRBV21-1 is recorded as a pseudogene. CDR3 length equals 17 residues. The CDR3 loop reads CASSKIESGEKTGELFF. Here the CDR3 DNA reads TGTGCCAGCAGCAAAATAGAGTCGGGGGAGAAAACCGGGGAGCTGTTTTTT.

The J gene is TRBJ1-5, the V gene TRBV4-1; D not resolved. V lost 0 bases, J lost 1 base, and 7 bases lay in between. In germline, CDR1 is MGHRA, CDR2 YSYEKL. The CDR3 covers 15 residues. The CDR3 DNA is TGCGCCAGCAGCCAAGATATCGGGAGCAATCAGCCCCAGCATTTT. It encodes CASSQDIGSNQPQHF.

CDR3 in amino acids: CAWSGLPVRGTYEQYF. The CDR3 coding sequence is TGTGCCTGGAGTGGTCTCCCGGTAAGAGGGACCTACGAGCAGTACTTC. The J gene is TRBJ2-7, the V gene TRBV30; the D gene is possibly TRBD2 (5 bases). Per germline, CDR1 GTSNPN and CDR2 SVGIG (reference sequence). Trimming took 1 base from V and 2 from J, leaving 18 bases between them. The CDR3 sequence is 16 residues long.

The CDR3 DNA is TGTGCCAGCAGCTTAGCCTTTGGGGGAGAGACCCAGTACTTC. Its protein is CASSLAFGGETQYF. The genes are TRBV11-3 and TRBJ2-5, with D perhaps TRBD1 or TRBD2 (5 bases each). Per germline, CDR1 SGHNT and CDR2 YENEEA. This CDR3 has 14 amino acids. With 1 base removed from V and 4 bases from J, the gap between germline ends came to 10 bases.

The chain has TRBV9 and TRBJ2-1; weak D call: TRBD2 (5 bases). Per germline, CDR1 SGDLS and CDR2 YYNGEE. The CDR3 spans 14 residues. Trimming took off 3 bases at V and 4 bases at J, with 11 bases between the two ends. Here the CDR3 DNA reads TGTGCCAGCAGCGAGATGGGAGATTACAATGAGCAGTTCTTC. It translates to CASSEMGDYNEQFF. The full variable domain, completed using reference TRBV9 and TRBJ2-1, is DSGVTQTPKHLITATGQRVTLRCSPRSGDLSVYWYQQSLDQGLQFLIQYYNGEERAKGNILERFSAQQFPDLHSELNLSSLELGDSALYFCASSEMGDYNEQFFGPGTRLTVL.